This entry describes one T cell receptor (beta chain). V lost 8 bases and J lost 7; bases outside the gene matches: 6. This CDR3 is built from 14 residues. Germline values: CDR1 SGHTA, CDR2 FQGNSA. This entry belongs to a study of multiple sclerosis patients with progressive multifocal leukoencephalopathy. Noted time point: before natalizumab initiation. The T0 samples predate the first natalizumab infusion. Some clones are missing from TCRdb's copy, which holds only in-frame ones; the method was immunoSEQ multiplex PCR. Here the sample spans fewer than 35,000 clones, approximately 90% being singletons.

This clonotype originated in a human donor with multiple sclerosis. The V call is TRBV7-2, the J call TRBJ2-1; 12 nucleotides align to TRBD2. The specimen sequenced was PBMCs. CDR3 sequence (DNA): TGTGCCAGCCGCCTAGCGGGAGGGAAAAATGAGCAGTTCTTC. Protein product: CASRLAGGKNEQFF.